This T cell receptor (beta chain) stems from a study of neurological immune-mediated disorders. Findings and limits, study-wide: There was no clinical or MRI feature that showed an association with the multiple sclerosis repertoire cluster. One related-CDR3 cluster, found by phylogenetic grouping, held repertoires of 18 of 34 multiple sclerosis patients and is a possible signature. In HTLV-1-associated myelopathy, TCR clonal expansion was greatest, and in multiple sclerosis it was least, below healthy controls.

Trimming left V 3 bases short and J 4 bases short, with 12 bases between. Germline V gives CDR1 DFQATT, CDR2 SNEGSKA (reference sequence). The CDR3 sequence is 13 residues long. Synthesis of cDNA was accomplished via 5'RACE employing 10-nucleotide random UMIs. TCRdb re-derived calls from the 5' RACE reads in MiXCR, one entry per CDR3 protein. There are 55,000 to 75,000 distinct CDR3 sequences in the sample; about 2.5% occur only once, and less than 3.5% lies in the top ten. This clonotype was seen at least ten times. Its cognate antigen is unknown. V and J are TRBV20-1 and TRBJ1-2, with D possibly being TRBD1 (5 bases). The specimen was PBMCs. This clonotype was sampled from a man aged 45-65 years with multiple sclerosis. The CDR3 region is CSARGTEGYGYTF. CDR3 nucleotide sequence: TGCAGTGCTAGGGGGACGGAAGGCTATGGCTACACCTTC.